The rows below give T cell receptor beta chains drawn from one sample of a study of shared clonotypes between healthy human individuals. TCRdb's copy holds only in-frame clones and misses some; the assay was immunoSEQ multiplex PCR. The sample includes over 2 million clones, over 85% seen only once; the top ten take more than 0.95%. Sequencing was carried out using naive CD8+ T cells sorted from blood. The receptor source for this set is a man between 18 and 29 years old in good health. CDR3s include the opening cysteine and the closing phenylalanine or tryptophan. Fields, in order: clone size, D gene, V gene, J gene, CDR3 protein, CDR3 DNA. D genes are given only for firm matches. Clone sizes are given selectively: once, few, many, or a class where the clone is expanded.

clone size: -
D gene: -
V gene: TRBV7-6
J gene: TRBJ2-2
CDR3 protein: CASSPDNTGELFF
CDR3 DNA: TGTGCCAGCAGCCCCGACAACACCGGGGAGCTGTTTTTT

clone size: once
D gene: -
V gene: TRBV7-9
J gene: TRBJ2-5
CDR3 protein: CASSSSGTQETQYF
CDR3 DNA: TGTGCCAGCAGCTCGTCCGGGACCCAAGAGACCCAGTACTTC

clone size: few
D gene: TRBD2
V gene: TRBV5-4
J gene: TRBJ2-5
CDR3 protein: CASRFQAGGLETQYF
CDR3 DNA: TGTGCCAGCAGGTTCCAAGCGGGGGGACTCGAGACCCAGTACTTC

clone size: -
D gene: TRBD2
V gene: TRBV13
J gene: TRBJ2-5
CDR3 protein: CASSLGSGGRETQYF
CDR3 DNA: TGTGCCAGCAGCTTAGGCTCGGGGGGGCGTGAGACCCAGTACTTC

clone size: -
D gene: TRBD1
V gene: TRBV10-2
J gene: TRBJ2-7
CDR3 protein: CASKPGQGAYEQYF
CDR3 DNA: TGCGCCAGCAAACCGGGACAGGGGGCCTACGAGCAGTACTTC

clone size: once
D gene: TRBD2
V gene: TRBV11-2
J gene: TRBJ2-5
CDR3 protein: CASSSLAGDRETQYF
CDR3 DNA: TGTGCCAGCAGCTCCTTAGCGGGGGACAGAGAGACCCAGTACTTC

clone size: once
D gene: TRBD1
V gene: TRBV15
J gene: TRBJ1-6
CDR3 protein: CATSRTGDSPLHF
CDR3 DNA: TGTGCCACCAGCAGGACAGGGGATTCACCCCTCCACTTT

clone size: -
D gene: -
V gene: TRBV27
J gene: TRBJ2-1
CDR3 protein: CASSLLASANNEQFF
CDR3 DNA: TGTGCCAGCAGTTTATTGGCTAGCGCAAACAATGAGCAGTTCTTC

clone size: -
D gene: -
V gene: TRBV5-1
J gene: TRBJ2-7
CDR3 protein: CASSLDLDISSYEQYF
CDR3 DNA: TGCGCCAGCAGCTTGGACCTGGACATTAGCTCCTACGAGCAGTACTTC

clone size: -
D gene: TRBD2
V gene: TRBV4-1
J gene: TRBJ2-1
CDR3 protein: CASSQVPTGGPNEQFF
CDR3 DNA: TGCGCCAGCAGCCAAGTCCCAACGGGAGGGCCAAATGAGCAGTTCTTC

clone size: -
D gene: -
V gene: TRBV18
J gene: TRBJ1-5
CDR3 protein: CASSGPGRTNQPQHF
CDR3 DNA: TGTGCCAGCTCGGGGCCGGGACGGACAAATCAGCCCCAGCATTTT

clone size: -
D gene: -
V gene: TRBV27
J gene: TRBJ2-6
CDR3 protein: CASSSPQRVTGANVLTF
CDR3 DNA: TGTGCCAGCAGTTCTCCTCAGAGGGTCACTGGGGCCAACGTCCTGACTTTC

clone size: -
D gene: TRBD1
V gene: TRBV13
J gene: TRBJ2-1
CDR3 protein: CASSLGGQGTYNEQFF
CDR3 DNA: TGTGCCAGCAGCTTAGGCGGACAGGGGACCTACAATGAGCAGTTCTTC

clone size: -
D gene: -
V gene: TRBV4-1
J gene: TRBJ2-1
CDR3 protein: CASSQGWGHEQFF
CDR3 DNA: TGCGCCAGCAGCCAAGGATGGGGGCATGAGCAGTTCTTC

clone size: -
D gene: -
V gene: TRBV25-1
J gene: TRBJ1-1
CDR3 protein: CASSDLFGSGGITEAFF
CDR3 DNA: TGTGCCAGCAGTGATCTTTTTGGGTCGGGGGGAATCACTGAAGCTTTCTTT

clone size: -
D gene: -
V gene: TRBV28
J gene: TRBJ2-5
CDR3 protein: CASSLGMADEIQETQYF
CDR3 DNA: TGTGCCAGCAGTTTAGGTATGGCAGATGAAATTCAAGAGACCCAGTACTTC

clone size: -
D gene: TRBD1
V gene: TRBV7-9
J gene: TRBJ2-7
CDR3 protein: CASSPGTGSYEQYF
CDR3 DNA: TGTGCCAGCAGCCCCGGGACAGGGTCCTACGAGCAGTACTTC

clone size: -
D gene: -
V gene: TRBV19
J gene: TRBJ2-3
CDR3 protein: CATKGEASSDTQYF
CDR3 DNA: TGTGCCACCAAGGGAGAAGCGAGTTCTGATACGCAGTATTTT

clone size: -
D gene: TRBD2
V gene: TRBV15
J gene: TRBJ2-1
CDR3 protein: CATSRDLGGEREAYNEQFF
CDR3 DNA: TGTGCCACCAGCAGAGATTTGGGTGGGGAACGGGAGGCGTACAATGAGCAGTTCTTC

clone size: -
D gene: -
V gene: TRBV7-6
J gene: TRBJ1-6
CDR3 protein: CASSLEYLDRYNSPLHF
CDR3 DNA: TGTGCCAGCAGCTTAGAATACCTGGACCGATATAATTCACCCCTCCACTTT

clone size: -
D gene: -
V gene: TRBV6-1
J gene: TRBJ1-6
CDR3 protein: CASSEQSGPLGNSPLHF
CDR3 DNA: TGTGCCAGCAGTGAACAGTCGGGGCCCCTGGGGAATTCACCCCTCCACTTT

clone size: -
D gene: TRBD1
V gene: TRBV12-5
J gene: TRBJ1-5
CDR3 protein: CASGLDRDRVVGQPQHF
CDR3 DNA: TGTGCTAGTGGTTTGGACCGGGACAGGGTAGTAGGGCAGCCCCAGCATTTT

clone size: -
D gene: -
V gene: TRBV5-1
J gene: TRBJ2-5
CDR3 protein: CASSLRGAPPHQETQYF
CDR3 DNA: TGCGCCAGCAGCTTGCGGGGGGCGCCCCCCCACCAAGAGACCCAGTACTTC

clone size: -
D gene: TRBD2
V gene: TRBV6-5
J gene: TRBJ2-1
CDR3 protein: CATASSGETYNEQFF
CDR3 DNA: TGTGCCACCGCATCTAGCGGGGAAACCTACAATGAGCAGTTCTTC

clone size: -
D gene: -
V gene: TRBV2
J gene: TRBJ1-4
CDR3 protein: CASRETGTNEKLFF
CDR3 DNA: TGTGCCAGCAGGGAGACAGGAACTAATGAAAAACTGTTTTTT

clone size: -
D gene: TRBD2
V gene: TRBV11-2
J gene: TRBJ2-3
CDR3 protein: CASSFRAGGTDTQYF
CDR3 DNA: TGTGCCAGCAGCTTCCGAGCGGGGGGCACAGATACGCAGTATTTT

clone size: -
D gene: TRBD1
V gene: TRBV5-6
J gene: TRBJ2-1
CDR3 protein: CASSLGTGYNEQFF
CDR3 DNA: TGTGCCAGCAGCTTGGGGACAGGCTACAATGAGCAGTTCTTC

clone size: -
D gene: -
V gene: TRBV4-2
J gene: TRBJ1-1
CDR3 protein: CASSQVAEPSGLNTEAFF
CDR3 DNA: TGTGCCAGCAGCCAAGTCGCTGAACCTTCAGGATTAAACACTGAAGCTTTCTTT

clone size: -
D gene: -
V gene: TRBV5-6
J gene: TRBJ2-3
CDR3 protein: CASSTGDRTQYF
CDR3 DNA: TGTGCCAGCAGCACCGGGGACCGTACGCAGTATTTT

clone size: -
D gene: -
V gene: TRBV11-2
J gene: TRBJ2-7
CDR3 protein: CASSLETGYEQYF
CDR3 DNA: TGTGCCAGCAGCTTAGAAACGGGCTACGAGCAGTACTTC

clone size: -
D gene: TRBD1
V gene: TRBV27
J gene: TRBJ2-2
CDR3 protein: CASSRQGLGGELFF
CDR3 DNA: TGTGCCAGCAGTCGACAGGGTCTCGGCGGGGAGCTGTTTTTT

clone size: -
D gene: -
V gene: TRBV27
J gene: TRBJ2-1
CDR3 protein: CASTAPMNNEQFF
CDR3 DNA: TGTGCCAGCACCGCCCCCATGAACAATGAGCAGTTCTTC

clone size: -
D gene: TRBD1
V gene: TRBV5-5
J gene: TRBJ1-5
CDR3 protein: CASSDAGGLEGNQPQHF
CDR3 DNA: TGTGCCAGCAGCGACGCAGGGGGCTTGGAAGGAAATCAGCCCCAGCATTTT

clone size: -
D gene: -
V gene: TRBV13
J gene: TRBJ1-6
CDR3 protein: CASSLTSSPLHF
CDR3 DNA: TGTGCCAGCAGCTTAACTAGTTCACCCCTCCACTTT

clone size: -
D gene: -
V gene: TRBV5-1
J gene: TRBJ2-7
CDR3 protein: CASSLASGGYEQYF
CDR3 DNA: TGCGCCAGCAGCTTGGCCTCGGGCGGCTACGAGCAGTACTTC

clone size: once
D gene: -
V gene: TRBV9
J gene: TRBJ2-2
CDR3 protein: CASSVVMTGELFF
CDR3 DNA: TGTGCCAGCAGCGTAGTGATGACCGGGGAGCTGTTTTTT

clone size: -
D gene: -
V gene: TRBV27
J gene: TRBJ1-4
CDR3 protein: CASSLLSGTLGEKLFF
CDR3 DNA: TGTGCCAGCAGTTTATTGTCGGGGACACTAGGGGAAAAACTGTTTTTT

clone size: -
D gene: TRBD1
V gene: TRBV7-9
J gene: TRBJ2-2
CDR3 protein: CASSDAAGTGAAGELFF
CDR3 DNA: TGTGCCAGCAGCGACGCAGCAGGGACAGGGGCCGCCGGGGAGCTGTTTTTT

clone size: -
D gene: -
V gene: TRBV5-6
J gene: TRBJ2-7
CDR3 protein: CASSLAWDFPRDEQYF
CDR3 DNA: TGTGCCAGCAGCTTGGCTTGGGACTTCCCTAGGGACGAGCAGTACTTC

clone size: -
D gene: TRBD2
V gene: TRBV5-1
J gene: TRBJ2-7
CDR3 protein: CASSLASSGGYEQYF
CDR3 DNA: TGCGCCAGCAGCTTGGCCTCTAGCGGGGGGTACGAGCAGTACTTC

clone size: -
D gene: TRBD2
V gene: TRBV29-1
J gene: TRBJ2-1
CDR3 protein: CSVELREGHDYEQFF
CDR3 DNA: TGCAGCGTTGAGTTGCGGGAGGGCCATGATTACGAGCAGTTCTTC

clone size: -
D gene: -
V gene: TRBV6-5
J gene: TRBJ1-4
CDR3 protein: CASGPWDGNEKLFF
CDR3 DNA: TGTGCCAGCGGGCCTTGGGACGGGAATGAAAAACTGTTTTTT

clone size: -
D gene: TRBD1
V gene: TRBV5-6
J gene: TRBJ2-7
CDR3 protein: CASSLQGAIHEQYF
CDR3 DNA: TGTGCCAGCAGCTTGCAGGGGGCGATACACGAGCAGTACTTC

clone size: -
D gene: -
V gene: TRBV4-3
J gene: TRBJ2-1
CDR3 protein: CASSQARGNEQFF
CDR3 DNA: TGCGCCAGCAGCCAAGCACGGGGCAATGAGCAGTTCTTC

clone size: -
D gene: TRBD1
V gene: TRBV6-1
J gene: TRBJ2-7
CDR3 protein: CASSVRDSSYEQYF
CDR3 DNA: TGTGCCAGCAGTGTCAGGGACAGCTCCTACGAGCAGTACTTC

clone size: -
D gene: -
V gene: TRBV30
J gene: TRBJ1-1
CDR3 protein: CAWSSGRGWTEAFF
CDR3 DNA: TGTGCCTGGAGTTCCGGGCGAGGGTGGACTGAAGCTTTCTTT

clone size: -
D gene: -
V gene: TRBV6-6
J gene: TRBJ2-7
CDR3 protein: CASSPEDYEQYF
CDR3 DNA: TGTGCCAGCAGTCCCGAGGACTACGAGCAGTACTTC

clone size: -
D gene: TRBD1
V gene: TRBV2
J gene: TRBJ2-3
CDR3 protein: CAIWDRAEDTQYF
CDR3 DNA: TGTGCCATTTGGGACAGGGCGGAAGATACGCAGTATTTT

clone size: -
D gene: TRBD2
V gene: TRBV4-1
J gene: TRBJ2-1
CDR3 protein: CASSQVQTSGGSEQFF
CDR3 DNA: TGCGCCAGCAGCCAAGTCCAGACTAGCGGGGGCTCTGAGCAGTTCTTC

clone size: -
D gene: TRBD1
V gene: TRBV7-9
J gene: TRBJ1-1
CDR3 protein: CASSWGQGLGNTEAFF
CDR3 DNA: TGTGCCAGCAGCTGGGGACAGGGGTTGGGGAACACTGAAGCTTTCTTT

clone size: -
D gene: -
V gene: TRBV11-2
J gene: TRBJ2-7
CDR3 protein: CASSLVGGEQYF
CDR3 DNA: TGTGCCAGCAGCTTAGTCGGGGGCGAGCAGTACTTC

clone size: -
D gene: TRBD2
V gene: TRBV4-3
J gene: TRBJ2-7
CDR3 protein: CASSQGALREESYEQYF
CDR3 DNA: TGCGCCAGCAGCCAGGGGGCTCTGCGGGAGGAATCCTACGAGCAGTACTTC

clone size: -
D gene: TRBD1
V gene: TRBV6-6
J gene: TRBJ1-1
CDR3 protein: CASSQQGSHTEAFF
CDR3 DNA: TGTGCCAGCAGCCAACAGGGGAGTCATACTGAAGCTTTCTTT

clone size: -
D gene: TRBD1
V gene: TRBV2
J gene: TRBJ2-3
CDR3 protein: CAIGQVLTDTQYF
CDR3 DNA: TGTGCCATCGGACAGGTACTCACAGATACGCAGTATTTT

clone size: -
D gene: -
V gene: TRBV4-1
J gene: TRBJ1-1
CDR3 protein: CASSQEGGLNTEAFF
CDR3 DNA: TGCGCCAGCAGCCAAGAAGGTGGATTGAACACTGAAGCTTTCTTT

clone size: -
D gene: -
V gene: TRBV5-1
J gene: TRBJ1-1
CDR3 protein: CASSSTMNTEAFF
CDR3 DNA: TGCGCCAGCAGCAGTACAATGAACACTGAAGCTTTCTTT

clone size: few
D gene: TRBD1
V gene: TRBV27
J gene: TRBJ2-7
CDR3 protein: CASSFRDSSYEQYF
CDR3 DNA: TGTGCCAGCAGTTTCCGGGACAGCTCCTACGAGCAGTACTTC

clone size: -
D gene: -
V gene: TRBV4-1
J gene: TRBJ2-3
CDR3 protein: CASSRPQGTSTDTQYF
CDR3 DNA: TGCGCCAGCAGCCGCCCCCAGGGGACTAGCACAGATACGCAGTATTTT

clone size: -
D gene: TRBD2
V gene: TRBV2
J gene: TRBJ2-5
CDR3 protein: CASSDASGAETQYF
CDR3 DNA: TGTGCCAGCAGTGACGCTAGCGGGGCAGAGACCCAGTACTTC